A selection of T cell receptor beta chains follows, all from one sample in a study of blood T cell repertoires in COVID-19. TCRdb keeps only in-frame clones here, not all; method: immunoSEQ multiplex PCR. The sample holds about 130,000 clones, around 86% seen once. The sequenced sample consisted of peripheral blood. These receptor sequences come from a human donor in a cohort sampled during active COVID-19. Both conserved end residues are part of each CDR3. D genes are given only for firm matches. Expanded clones are given a class, and other clones once, few, many or no size at all.

clone_size	d_call	v_call	j_call	cdr3_aa	cdr3_nt
once	-	TRBV6-1	TRBJ1-4	CASSDRGEIPLTNEKLFF	TGTGCCAGCAGTGATCGCGGGGAAATCCCACTAACTAATGAAAAACTGTTTTTT
few	-	TRBV21-1	TRBJ1-1	CASSTQQGRTTEAFF	TGTGCCAGCAGCACCCAACAGGGGCGGACCACTGAAGCTTTCTTT
-	-	TRBV5-6	TRBJ2-7	CASSSWQSGFYEQYF	TGTGCCAGCAGCTCCTGGCAGTCCGGGTTCTACGAGCAGTACTTC
once	TRBD1	TRBV27	TRBJ1-2	CASSLNEGAHYGYTF	TGTGCCAGCAGTTTAAACGAGGGGGCGCACTATGGCTACACCTTC
-	-	TRBV4-1	TRBJ2-3	CASSQVTIGGSDTQYF	TGCGCCAGCAGCCAAGTTACGATCGGGGGATCAGATACGCAGTATTTT
-	-	TRBV5-1	TRBJ1-1	CASSMIRVGENTEAFF	TGCGCCAGCAGCATGATTCGTGTGGGCGAGAACACTGAAGCTTTCTTT
-	-	TRBV10-3	TRBJ2-3	CATALQDTDTQYF	TGTGCCACCGCCTTGCAGGACACAGATACGCAGTATTTT
-	-	TRBV11-2	TRBJ2-2	CASSPMGRGSGPGELFF	TGTGCCAGCAGTCCAATGGGGAGGGGGAGCGGACCCGGGGAGCTGTTTTTT
once	-	TRBV6-1	TRBJ2-6	CASSAPSVRGANVLTF	TGTGCCAGCAGTGCCCCTTCGGTACGGGGGGCCAACGTCCTGACTTTC
-	-	TRBV6-5	TRBJ2-3	CASSYTTTDTQYF	TGTGCCAGCAGTTACACTACCACAGATACGCAGTATTTT
few	-	TRBV5-1	TRBJ2-2	CASSPDNPVRTTGELFF	TGCGCCAGCAGCCCGGACAACCCGGTGAGGACCACCGGGGAGCTGTTTTTT
-	-	TRBV19	TRBJ2-6	CASSIVAGGGANVLTF	TGTGCCAGTAGTATAGTAGCCGGGGGTGGGGCCAACGTCCTGACTTTC
-	-	TRBV27	TRBJ2-5	CASSLPPRETQYF	TGTGCCAGCAGTTTACCCCCCCGAGAGACCCAGTACTTC
-	-	TRBV3-1/TRBV3-2	TRBJ1-2	CASSRSEGRDGYTF	TGTGCCAGCAGCCGTTCCGAGGGGAGGGACGGCTACACCTTC
-	TRBD2	TRBV2	TRBJ2-5	CASRVPTSGETQYF	TGTGCCAGCAGAGTCCCGACTAGCGGAGAGACCCAGTACTTC
once	-	TRBV28	TRBJ2-7	CASSLGGRPLNEQYF	TGTGCCAGCAGTTTAGGGGGCAGGCCTCTGAACGAGCAGTACTTC
-	TRBD1	TRBV18	TRBJ2-3	CASSQGAQDTQYF	TGTGCCAGCTCACAGGGGGCACAAGATACGCAGTATTTT
-	TRBD2	TRBV13	TRBJ2-5	CASSLDAGGPTQYF	TGTGCCAGCAGCTTAGATGCGGGAGGGCCGACCCAGTACTTC
-	TRBD1	TRBV7-7	TRBJ2-5	CASSFTDTGGTQYF	TGTGCCAGCAGCTTTACGGATACAGGGGGGACCCAGTACTTC
-	-	TRBV7-2	TRBJ1-2	CASSPDINNYGYTF	TGTGCCAGCAGCCCGGACATAAATAACTATGGCTACACCTTC
-	-	TRBV28	TRBJ1-1	CASSIQGWTEAFF	TGTGCCAGCAGCATACAGGGATGGACTGAAGCTTTCTTT
-	TRBD2	TRBV27	TRBJ2-1	CASSLKSGRAFNEQFF	TGTGCCAGCAGTTTGAAGAGCGGGAGGGCCTTCAATGAGCAGTTCTTC
-	-	TRBV7-2	TRBJ2-3	CASSPWAGSTDTQYF	TGTGCCAGCAGCCCGTGGGCGGGGAGCACAGATACGCAGTATTTT
-	TRBD2	TRBV2	TRBJ2-5	CASSEASGNRETQYF	TGTGCCAGCAGTGAGGCTAGCGGGAATAGGGAGACCCAGTACTTC
-	-	TRBV5-1	TRBJ2-3	CASSLDWRGTQYF	TGCGCCAGCAGCTTGGATTGGCGGGGTACGCAGTATTTT
-	-	TRBV5-5	TRBJ2-7	CASSLAAASSYEQYF	TGTGCCAGCAGCTTGGCGGCGGCGAGCTCCTACGAGCAGTACTTC
-	TRBD2	TRBV20-1	TRBJ2-5	CSASTSVEETQYF	TGCAGTGCTAGTACTAGCGTGGAGGAGACCCAGTACTTC
-	-	TRBV6-6	TRBJ2-3	CASSEIASGTQYF	TGTGCCAGCAGTGAGATAGCCTCGGGTACGCAGTATTTT
-	-	TRBV19	TRBJ2-3	CASSPGAGTDTQYF	TGTGCCAGTAGTCCGGGAGCCGGCACAGATACGCAGTATTTT
-	-	TRBV4-3	TRBJ1-1	CASSPRLRENTEAFF	TGCGCCAGCAGCCCAAGATTACGGGAGAACACTGAAGCTTTCTTT
-	TRBD1	TRBV6-5	TRBJ2-2	CASGRGHTGELFF	TGTGCCAGCGGAAGGGGGCACACCGGGGAGCTGTTTTTT
-	TRBD1	TRBV13	TRBJ1-1	CASSLGRTGELEAFF	TGTGCCAGCAGCTTAGGTCGTACAGGGGAATTAGAAGCTTTCTTT
-	-	TRBV14	TRBJ2-7	CASSRYGSETYEQYF	TGTGCCAGCAGCCGCTACGGGAGCGAGACCTACGAGCAGTACTTC
-	TRBD2	TRBV19	TRBJ2-3	CASSMWRTSDTDTQYF	TGTGCCAGTAGTATGTGGAGGACTAGCGACACAGATACGCAGTATTTT
-	-	TRBV7-6	TRBJ2-6	CASSLRVSGANVLTF	TGTGCCAGCAGCTTACGGGTCTCTGGGGCCAACGTCCTGACTTTC
-	-	TRBV27	TRBJ2-2	CASYHRVGVTGELFF	TGTGCCAGTTACCACAGGGTAGGGGTCACCGGGGAGCTGTTTTTT
once	-	TRBV10-1	TRBJ2-3	CASSEGGSGTQYF	TGCGCCAGCAGTGAGGGAGGGAGCGGTACGCAGTATTTT
-	TRBD1	TRBV5-5	TRBJ1-2	CASSWDRGTYGYTF	TGTGCCAGCAGCTGGGACAGGGGTACCTATGGCTACACCTTC
-	-	TRBV6-5	TRBJ2-7	CASRRGGKNPEQYF	TGTGCCAGCAGGAGAGGGGGTAAGAATCCAGAGCAGTACTTC
-	TRBD1	TRBV6-5	TRBJ1-2	CASSSSPGTGGHGYTF	TGTGCCAGCAGTTCTAGCCCCGGGACAGGGGGCCATGGCTACACCTTC
-	TRBD2	TRBV28	TRBJ2-5	CASSPGGGRETQYF	TGTGCCAGCAGTCCCGGGGGGGGCAGGGAGACCCAGTACTTC
-	-	TRBV4-1	TRBJ2-7	CASSPSRTGSGGRASYEQYF	TGCGCCAGCAGCCCCAGCCGTACAGGGTCGGGTGGGAGGGCATCCTACGAGCAGTACTTC
few	-	TRBV11-2	TRBJ1-2	CASSTDRRAYGYTF	TGTGCCAGCAGCACGGACAGAAGAGCTTATGGCTACACCTTC
-	TRBD1	TRBV30	TRBJ1-2	CAWVTGGTDGYTF	TGTGCCTGGGTGACAGGGGGAACCGATGGCTACACCTTC
-	TRBD2	TRBV15	TRBJ2-7	CATSRDGAGAHEQYF	TGTGCCACCAGCAGAGATGGGGCGGGAGCACACGAGCAGTACTTC
-	TRBD2	TRBV5-6	TRBJ2-7	CASSFPGRGLAGDEQYF	TGTGCCAGCAGCTTCCCGGGACGGGGACTAGCGGGAGACGAGCAGTACTTC
-	-	TRBV4-3	TRBJ1-4	CASSGGVGTNEKLFF	TGCGCCAGCAGCGGCGGGGTAGGGACTAATGAAAAACTGTTTTTT
-	TRBD1	TRBV24-1	TRBJ1-5	CATSESGTGDNQPQHF	TGTGCCACCAGTGAGTCCGGGACAGGGGACAATCAGCCCCAGCATTTT
once	-	TRBV11-2	TRBJ2-2	CASSLFLGLADTGELFF	TGTGCCAGCAGCTTATTCCTGGGGCTGGCGGACACCGGGGAGCTGTTTTTT
-	-	TRBV4-1	TRBJ2-7	CASSQQQGNHEQYF	TGCGCCAGCAGCCAACAACAGGGTAACCACGAGCAGTACTTC
-	TRBD2	TRBV14	TRBJ2-1	CASSPTSGRGEQFF	TGTGCCAGCAGCCCGACTAGCGGGAGAGGTGAGCAGTTCTTC
-	-	TRBV6-5	TRBJ2-7	CASSFQAYEQYF	TGTGCCAGCAGCTTTCAGGCCTACGAGCAGTACTTC
-	-	TRBV27	TRBJ1-1	CASSLPGGLGTEAFF	TGTGCCAGCAGTTTACCGGGAGGCTTGGGCACTGAAGCTTTCTTT
few	TRBD2	TRBV7-9	TRBJ2-1	CASSHHPWTSGVGNEQFF	TGTGCCAGCAGCCACCACCCTTGGACTAGTGGCGTAGGGAATGAGCAGTTCTTC
-	TRBD1	TRBV7-9	TRBJ1-5	CASSWGTGVDQPQHF	TGTGCCAGCAGCTGGGGGACAGGGGTGGATCAGCCCCAGCATTTT
-	TRBD1	TRBV18	TRBJ2-7	CASSRTLDRVYEQYF	TGTGCCAGCTCGCGGACCTTGGACAGGGTCTACGAGCAGTACTTC
-	-	TRBV7-8	TRBJ2-5	CASSSGRTSRETQYF	TGTGCCAGCAGCTCAGGTCGGACATCTCGGGAGACCCAGTACTTC
few	-	TRBV20-1	TRBJ1-2	CSATTGSGYTF	TGCAGCGCTACCACCGGGTCTGGCTACACCTTC
-	-	TRBV10-3	TRBJ2-7	CAISQGIEVEQYF	TGTGCCATTTCCCAGGGTATTGAGGTCGAGCAGTACTTC